This T cell receptor beta chain was sequenced in a study of T cells in tuberculosis. Turning to the study itself: In South Africa, adults with active tuberculosis were compared with IGRA-negative and latently infected IGRA-positive adolescents. Regarding the study as a whole: A GMM-specific repertoire classifier reached about 85% accuracy, AUROC approximately 0.9. Active tuberculosis alpha repertoires lay closer to GMM-specific TCRs than controls'. Samples were chosen by availability of cryopreserved specimens.

The repertoire was sequenced with immunoSEQ multiplex PCR; TCRdb's copy has only in-frame clones and lacks some. The profile shows under 45,000 clones, more than 85% of them singletons. For this clone: Its antigen is undetermined.

J gave up 4 bases and V 1 base, and 4 bases lay outside the gene matches. In germline, CDR1 is MNHNS, CDR2 SASEGT. The CDR3 consists of 15 residues. Sequenced input: PBMCs. The rearrangement joins TRBV6-1 to TRBJ1-5, with 7 bases that match TRBD1. This clonotype was sampled from a donor aged 10 to 29 with latent tuberculosis or without tuberculosis infection. This chain's CDR3 is CASSEVWDRNQPQHF. CDR3 DNA sequence: TGTGCCAGCAGTGAAGTATGGGACAGAAATCAGCCCCAGCATTTT.